This TCR beta chain originates from a study of T cell repertoires in cytomegalovirus infection. Notes on the study in general: Carriers of CMV plus the relevant HLA were identified by cumulative public TCR beta family frequency.

Notes on this clonotype: What it recognizes is unknown.

TCRdb ran MiXCR on the reads and lists one entry per CDR3 protein. The sample includes 140,000 to 150,000 distinct CDR3 sequences, 30% to 40% of them seen just once. Germline assignment: CDR1 LNHDA and CDR2 SQIVND (reference sequence). The CDR3 consists of 14 residues. With 5 bases clipped from V and 5 bases from J, the junction kept 6 bases outside the gene matches. The material sequenced was CD8+ T cells from cultured PBMCs, taken from culture after CMV antigen stimulation. The chain links TRBV19 to TRBJ1-1; 9 bases align to TRBD1. This TCR came from a human donor in good health (CMV status not recorded). Some clones in this sample may be carry-over from other donors' samples. The CDR3, as DNA: TGTGCCAGTAGTCCGCGGACAGGGGAGACTGAAGCTTTCTTT. It yields the protein CASSPRTGETEAFF.